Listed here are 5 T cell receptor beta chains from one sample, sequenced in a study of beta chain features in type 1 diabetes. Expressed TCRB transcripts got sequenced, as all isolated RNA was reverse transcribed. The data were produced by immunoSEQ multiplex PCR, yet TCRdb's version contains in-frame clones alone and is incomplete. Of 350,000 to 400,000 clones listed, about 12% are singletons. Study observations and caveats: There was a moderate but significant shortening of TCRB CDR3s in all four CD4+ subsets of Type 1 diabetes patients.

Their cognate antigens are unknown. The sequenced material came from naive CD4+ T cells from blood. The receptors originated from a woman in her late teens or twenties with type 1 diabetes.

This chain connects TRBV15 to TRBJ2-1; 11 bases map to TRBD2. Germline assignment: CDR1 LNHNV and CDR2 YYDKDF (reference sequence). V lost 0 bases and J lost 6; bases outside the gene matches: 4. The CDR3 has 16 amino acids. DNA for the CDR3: TGTGCCACCAGCAGAGATGCCGGGACTAGCGGCAATGAGCAGTTCTTC. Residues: CATSRDAGTSGNEQFF. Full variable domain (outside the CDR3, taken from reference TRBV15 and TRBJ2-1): DAMVIQNPRYQVTQFGKPVTLSCSQTLNHNVMYWYQQKSSQAPKLLFHYYDKDFNNEADTPDNFQSRRPNTSFCFLDIRSPGLGDTAMYLCATSRDAGTSGNEQFFGPGTRLTVL.

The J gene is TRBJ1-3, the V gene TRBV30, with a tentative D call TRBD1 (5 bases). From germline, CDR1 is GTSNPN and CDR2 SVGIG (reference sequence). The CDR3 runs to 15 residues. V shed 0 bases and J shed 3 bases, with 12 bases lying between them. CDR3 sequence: CAWSVGGGGGNTIYF. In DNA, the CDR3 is TGTGCCTGGAGTGTCGGCGGGGGTGGTGGAAACACCATATATTTT. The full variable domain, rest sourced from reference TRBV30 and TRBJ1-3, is SQTIHQWPATLVQPVGSPLSLECTVEGTSNPNLYWYRQAAGRGLQLLFYSVGIGQISSEVPQNLSASRPQDRQFILSSKKLLLSDSGFYLCAWSVGGGGGNTIYFGEGSWLTVV.

The CDR3 nucleotides are TGTGCCACCAGCTTACCCTTTAGCGGAGGCGAAGATACGCAGTATTTT. It specifies CATSLPFSGGEDTQYF. The chain recombines TRBV15 with TRBJ2-3; tentative D call: TRBD2 (6 bases). CDR1 and CDR2 from the germline V gene are LNHNV and YYDKDF (reference sequence). This CDR3 contains 16 residues. The V and J ends lost 5 bases and 5 bases respectively, with 20 bases between them. The whole variable domain, filled in from reference TRBV15 and TRBJ2-3, reads DAMVIQNPRYQVTQFGKPVTLSCSQTLNHNVMYWYQQKSSQAPKLLFHYYDKDFNNEADTPDNFQSRRPNTSFCFLDIRSPGLGDTAMYLCATSLPFSGGEDTQYFGPGTRLTVL.

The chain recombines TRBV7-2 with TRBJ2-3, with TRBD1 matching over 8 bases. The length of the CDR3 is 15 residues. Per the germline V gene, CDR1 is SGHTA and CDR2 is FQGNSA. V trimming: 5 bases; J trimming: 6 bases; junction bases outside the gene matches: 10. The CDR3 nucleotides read TGTGCCAGCAGCCTAGACAGGGGAAGGACGGATACGCAGTATTTT. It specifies CASSLDRGRTDTQYF.

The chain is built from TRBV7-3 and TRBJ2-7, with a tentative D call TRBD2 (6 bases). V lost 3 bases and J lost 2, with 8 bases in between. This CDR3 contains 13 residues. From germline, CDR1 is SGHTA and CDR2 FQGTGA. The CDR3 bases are TGTGCCAGCAGCTTGGGGGGAACCTACGAGCAGTACTTC. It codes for CASSLGGTYEQYF. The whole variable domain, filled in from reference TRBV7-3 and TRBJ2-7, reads GAGVSQTPSNKVTEKGKYVELRCDPISGHTALYWYRQSLGQGPEFLIYFQGTGAADDSGLPNDRFFAVRPEGSVSTLKIQRTERGDSAVYLCASSLGGTYEQYFGPGTRLTVT.